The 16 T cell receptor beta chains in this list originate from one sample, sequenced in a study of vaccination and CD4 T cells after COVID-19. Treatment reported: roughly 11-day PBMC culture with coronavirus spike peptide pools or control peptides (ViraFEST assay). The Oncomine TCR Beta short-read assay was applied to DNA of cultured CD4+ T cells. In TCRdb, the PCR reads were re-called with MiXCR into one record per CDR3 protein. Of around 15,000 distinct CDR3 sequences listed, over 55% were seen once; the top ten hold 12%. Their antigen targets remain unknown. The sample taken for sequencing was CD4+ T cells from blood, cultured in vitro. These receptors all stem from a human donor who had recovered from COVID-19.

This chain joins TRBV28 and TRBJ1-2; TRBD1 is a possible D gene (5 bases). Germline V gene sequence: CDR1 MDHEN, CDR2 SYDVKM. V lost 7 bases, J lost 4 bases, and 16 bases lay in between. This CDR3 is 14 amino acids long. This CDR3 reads CASTQPVRAYGYTF. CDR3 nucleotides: TGTGCCAGCACCCAACCGGTCAGGGCCTATGGCTACACCTTC.

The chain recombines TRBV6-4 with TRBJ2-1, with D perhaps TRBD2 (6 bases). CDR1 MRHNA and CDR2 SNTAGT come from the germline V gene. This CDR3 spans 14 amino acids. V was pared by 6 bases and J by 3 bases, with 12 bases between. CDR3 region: CASRAGAGYNEQFF. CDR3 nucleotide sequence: TGTGCCAGCAGGGCCGGAGCGGGCTACAATGAGCAGTTCTTC.

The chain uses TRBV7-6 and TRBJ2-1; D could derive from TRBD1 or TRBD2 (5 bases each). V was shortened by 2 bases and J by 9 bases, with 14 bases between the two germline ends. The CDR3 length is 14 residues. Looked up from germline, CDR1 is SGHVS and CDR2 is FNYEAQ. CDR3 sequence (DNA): TGTGCCAGCAGCTTATCGGGACGTCCGGGTGAGCAGTTCTTC. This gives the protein CASSLSGRPGEQFF.

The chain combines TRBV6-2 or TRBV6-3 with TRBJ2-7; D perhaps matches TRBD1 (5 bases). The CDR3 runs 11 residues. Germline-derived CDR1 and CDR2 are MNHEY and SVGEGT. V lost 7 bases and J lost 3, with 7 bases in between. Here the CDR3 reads CASTTDYEQYF. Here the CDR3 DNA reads TGTGCCAGCACGACAGACTACGAGCAGTACTTC.

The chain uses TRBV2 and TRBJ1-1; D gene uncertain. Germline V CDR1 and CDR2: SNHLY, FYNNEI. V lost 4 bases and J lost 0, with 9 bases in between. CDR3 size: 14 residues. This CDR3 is CASSGLQMNTEAFF. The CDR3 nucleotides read TGTGCCAGCAGTGGCTTACAGATGAACACTGAAGCTTTCTTT.

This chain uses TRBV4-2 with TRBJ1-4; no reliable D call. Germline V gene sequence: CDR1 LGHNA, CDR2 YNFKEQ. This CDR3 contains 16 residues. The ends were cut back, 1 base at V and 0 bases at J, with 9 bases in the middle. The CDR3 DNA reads TGTGCCAGCAGCCAAGGGTCGGCCGCAACTAATGAAAAACTGTTTTTT. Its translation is CASSQGSAATNEKLFF.

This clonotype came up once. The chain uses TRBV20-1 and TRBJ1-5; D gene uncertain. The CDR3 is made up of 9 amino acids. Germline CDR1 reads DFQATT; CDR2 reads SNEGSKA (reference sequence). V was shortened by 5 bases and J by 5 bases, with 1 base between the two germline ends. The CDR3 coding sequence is TGCAGTGCTCATCAGCCCCAGCATTTT. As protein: CSAHQPQHF.

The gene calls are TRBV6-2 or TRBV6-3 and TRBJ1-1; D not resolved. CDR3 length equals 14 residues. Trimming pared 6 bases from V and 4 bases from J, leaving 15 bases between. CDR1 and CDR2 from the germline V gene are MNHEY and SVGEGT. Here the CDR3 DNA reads TGTGCCAGCAGCCGAGGACTCCGAGTCACTGAAGCTTTCTTT. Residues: CASSRGLRVTEAFF.

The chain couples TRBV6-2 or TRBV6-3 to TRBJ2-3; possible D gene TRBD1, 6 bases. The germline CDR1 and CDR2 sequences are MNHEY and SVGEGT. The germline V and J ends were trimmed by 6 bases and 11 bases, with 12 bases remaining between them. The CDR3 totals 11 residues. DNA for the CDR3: TGTGCCAGCAGACTGGGGGCGGGGCAGTATTTT. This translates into CASRLGAGQYF.

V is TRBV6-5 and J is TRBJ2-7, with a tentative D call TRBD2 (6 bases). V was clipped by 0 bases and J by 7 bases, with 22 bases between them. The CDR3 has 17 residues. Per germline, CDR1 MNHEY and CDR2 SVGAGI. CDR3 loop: CASSYSNIGRRVGEQYF. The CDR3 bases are TGTGCCAGCAGTTACTCGAATATAGGGAGGAGGGTAGGGGAGCAGTACTTC.

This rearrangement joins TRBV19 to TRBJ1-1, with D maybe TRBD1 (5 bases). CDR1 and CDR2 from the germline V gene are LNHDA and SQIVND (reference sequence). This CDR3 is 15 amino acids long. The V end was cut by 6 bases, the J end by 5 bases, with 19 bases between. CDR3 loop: CASSPLRGALTEAFF. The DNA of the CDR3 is TGTGCCAGTAGCCCCCTACGCGGGGCTCTTACTGAAGCTTTCTTT.

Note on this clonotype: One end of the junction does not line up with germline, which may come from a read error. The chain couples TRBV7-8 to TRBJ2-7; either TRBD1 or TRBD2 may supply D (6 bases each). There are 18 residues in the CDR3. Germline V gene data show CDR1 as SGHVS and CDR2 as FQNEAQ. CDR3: CASSLVARGDFGSGEQYF. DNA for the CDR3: TGTGCCAGCAGCTTAGTAGCCAGGGGAGATTTTGGTAGCGGCGAGCAGTACTTT.

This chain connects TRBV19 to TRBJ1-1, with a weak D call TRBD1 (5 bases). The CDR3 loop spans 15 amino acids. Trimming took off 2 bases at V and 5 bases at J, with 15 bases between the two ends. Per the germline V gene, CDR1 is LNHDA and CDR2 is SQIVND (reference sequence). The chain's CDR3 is CASSIRRAQDTEAFF. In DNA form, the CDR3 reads TGTGCCAGTAGTATACGCAGGGCTCAGGATACTGAAGCTTTCTTT. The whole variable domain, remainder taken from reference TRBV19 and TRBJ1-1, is DGGITQSPKYLFRKEGQNVTLSCEQNLNHDAMYWYRQDPGQGLRLIYYSQIVNDFQKGDIAEGYSVSREKKESFPLTVTSAQKNPTAFYLCASSIRRAQDTEAFFGQGTRLTVV.

The chain's CDR3 is CSAKDLPTGELFF. The CDR3 DNA is TGCAGTGCCAAGGATCTACCCACCGGGGAGCTGTTTTTT. The J gene is TRBJ2-2, the V gene TRBV20-1, with unresolved D. The CDR3 has 13 residues. Trimming removed 6 bases at V and 4 bases at J, with 12 bases between. Germline loops: CDR1 DFQATT, CDR2 SNEGSKA (reference sequence).

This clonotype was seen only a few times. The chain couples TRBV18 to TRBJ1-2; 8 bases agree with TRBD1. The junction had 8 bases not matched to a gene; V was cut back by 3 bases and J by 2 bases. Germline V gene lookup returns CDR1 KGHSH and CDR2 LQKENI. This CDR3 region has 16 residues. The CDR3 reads CASSPNTGGENYGYTF. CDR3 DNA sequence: TGTGCCAGCTCACCCAATACAGGGGGTGAAAACTATGGCTACACCTTC. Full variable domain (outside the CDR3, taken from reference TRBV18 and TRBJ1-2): NAGVMQNPRHLVRRRGQEARLRCSPMKGHSHVYWYRQLPEEGLKFMVYLQKENIIDESGMPKERFSAEFPKEGPSILRIQQVVRGDSAAYFCASSPNTGGENYGYTFGSGTRLTVV.

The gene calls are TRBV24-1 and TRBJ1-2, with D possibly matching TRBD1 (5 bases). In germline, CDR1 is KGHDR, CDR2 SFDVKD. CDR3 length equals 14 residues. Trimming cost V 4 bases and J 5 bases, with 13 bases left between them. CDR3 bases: TGTGCCACCAGTGACTCGGGACGGGTTTATGGCTACACCTTC. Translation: CATSDSGRVYGYTF.